This T cell receptor (beta chain) was captured in a study of T cell responses to AZD1222 COVID-19 vaccine. Findings of the study overall: Donors skewed white British and female; clonal diversity was possibly underestimated. Among AZD1222 vaccinees, only six were seropositive at baseline. Dominant at 160-218 and 743-854, vaccine-associated CD4 TCRs also spanned spike. After the peak T cell response, and only then, were repertoires sampled.

As concerns this clone: Its antigen is currently unknown.

The CDR3 spans 16 residues. CDR1 is LNHDA, CDR2 SQIVND, per germline (reference sequence). V lost 6 bases and J lost 4; bases outside the gene matches: 10. Assay: immunoSEQ multiplex PCR; the TCRdb copy retains only in-frame clones and omits some. The table has 150,000 to 200,000 clones, more than 80% seen once. The rearrangement links TRBV19 to TRBJ2-2; 8 bases match TRBD1. The sequencing here drew on peripheral blood, taken 28 days after the second dose of the MenACWY control vaccine. The clonotype was recovered from an adult who received the MenACWY meningococcal vaccine as a control. CDR3 sequence: CASRPRTGTGTGELFF. The CDR3 region has the DNA TGTGCCAGTAGGCCAAGGACAGGGACGGGCACCGGGGAGCTGTTTTTT. Full variable domain (rest looked up from reference TRBV19 and TRBJ2-2): DGGITQSPKYLFRKEGQNVTLSCEQNLNHDAMYWYRQDPGQGLRLIYYSQIVNDFQKGDIAEGYSVSREKKESFPLTVTSAQKNPTAFYLCASRPRTGTGTGELFFGEGSRLTVL.